Each of the 8 T cell receptor beta chains below was sequenced from the same sample in a study of T cell clonality in common variable immunodeficiency (dated by TCRdb to the mid-2010s). The library was generated by the immunoSEQ multiplex PCR assay. TCRdb holds this immuneACCESS table with in-frame rearrangements only. Some clones are missing; in checked studies, unresolved V genes explain under half, and the rest has no known cause. The table for this sample lists 25,000 to 35,000 clones, none of them counted only once. The leading ten clones occupy around 4% of the sample. The material sequenced was peripheral blood mononuclear cells. The receptor set was obtained from a person aged 18 to 75 in good health.

This clone was seen repeatedly, ten times or more. Coverage ceases 3 residues before the CDR3 finishes, and the germline J gene fills in the end. This chain connects TRBV5-6 to TRBJ1-4; D might be TRBD1 (5 bases). Between the trimmed V and J ends, which lost 2 bases and 5 bases, there was a span of 10 bases. The CDR3 loop spans 14 amino acids. In germline, CDR1 is SGHDT, CDR2 YYEEEE. The part of the CDR3 DNA that was read is TGTGCCAGCAGCTTAGGAGGGGAGAATGAAAAA. It yields the protein CASSLGGENEK. The entire CDR3 reads CASSLGGENEKLFF.

This clone was recorded many times. The CDR3 end falls 3 residues outside the read, so it is completed with the germline J gene. The J gene is TRBJ2-6, the V gene TRBV7-2, with D tentatively TRBD1 (6 bases). Trimming stripped 5 bases from V and 1 base from J, with 9 bases between. CDR3 length: 15 amino acids. CDR1 is SGHTA, CDR2 FQGNSA, per germline. Here the CDR3 reads CASSGQPSGANVLTF. CDR3 DNA, as far as it was read: TGTGCCAGCAGCGGACAGCCTTCTGGGGCCAACGTC.

This clone appeared many times. The CDR3 is cut off 3 residues early in the read; its end comes from the germline J gene. This sequence joins TRBV5-1 and TRBJ2-3, with D possibly matching TRBD1 (6 bases). The CDR3 loop spans 14 amino acids. Trimming took off 4 bases at V and 2 bases at J, with 11 bases between the two ends. Per the germline V gene, CDR1 is SGHRS and CDR2 is YFSETQ. The CDR3 is CASSPGQTTDTQYF. The sequenced part of the CDR3 DNA is TGCGCCAGCAGCCCAGGACAGACCACAGATACG.

In this sample, this clone turned up many times. Sequencing ends 3 residues short of the CDR3 end; the germline J gene provides the rest. The chain links TRBV7-8 to TRBJ2-7; 10 bases are shared with TRBD1. The junction had 10 bases not matched to a gene; V was cut back by 5 bases and J by 6 bases. The CDR3 extends over 15 amino acids. Germline V gene sequence: CDR1 SGHVS, CDR2 FQNEAQ. The CDR3 sequence is CASSRTRQGAGEQYF. The sequenced CDR3 bases are TGTGCCAGCAGCCGCACTCGACAGGGGGCGGGCGAG.

The CDR3 DNA, read in part, is TGTGCCAGCAGCGAGACAGCGAACATTCTG. As protein: CASSETANIL. The entire CDR3 protein is CASSETANILAFF. The chain recombines TRBV2 with TRBJ1-1; the D gene is possibly TRBD1 (5 bases). The sequence runs out 3 residues before the end of the CDR3; the remainder is reconstructed from the germline J gene. From germline, CDR1 is SNHLY and CDR2 FYNNEI. The length of the CDR3 is 13 residues.

This clone was picked up many times. The read finishes 3 residues shy of the CDR3 end, and the germline J gene is used to complete it. The rearrangement joins TRBV7-2 to TRBJ1-3, with D possibly being TRBD1 (5 bases). This CDR3 has 15 residues. V dropped 1 base and J dropped 5 bases, with 12 bases sitting between them. CDR1 and CDR2 (germline): SGHTA, FQGNSA. Partial CDR3 DNA: TGTGCCAGCAGCTTAGTGGGGGGAGGGAGAAACACC. This gives the protein CASSLVGGGRNT. The CDR3 reads in full as CASSLVGGGRNTIYF.

This clone was seen ten or more times. The read ends 3 residues shy of where the CDR3 ends; the end is completed using the germline J gene. This sequence joins TRBV5-1 and TRBJ1-1; 11 bases agree with TRBD1. Germline V gene lookup returns CDR1 SGHRS and CDR2 YFSETQ. The CDR3 totals 13 residues. This chain's CDR3 is CASSLADRGPAFF. The CDR3 bases that were read are TGCGCCAGCAGCTTGGCGGACAGGGGGCCT.

About this clone itself: Sequencing ends 3 residues short of the CDR3 end; the germline J gene provides the rest. This chain links TRBV30 with TRBJ1-1; no firm D call. The CDR3 loop spans 8 amino acids. From germline, CDR1 is GTSNPN and CDR2 SVGIG (reference sequence). Partial CDR3 DNA: TGTGCCTGGGGCCCA. It is translated as CAWGP. From start to end, the CDR3 is CAWGPAFF.